One sample yielded the 20 T cell receptor beta chains listed below, sequenced in a study of cytomegalovirus exposure and HLA in healthy donors. PCR primers comprised 60 Vbeta and 13 Jbeta primers. Profiling relied on immunoSEQ multiplex PCR, and the TCRdb table lists in-frame clones only, not all of them. Seen here are about 130,000 clones, roughly 85% observed once, and the top ten hold over 3%. Sequencing was carried out using PBMCs. These receptors were collected from a woman aged 40 to 55 in good health and CMV-seropositive.

This clone was seen only a few times. V gene TRBV29-1 combines with J gene TRBJ1-2; 7 bases match TRBD1. The ends lost 1 base at V and 6 bases at J; junction bases unmatched: 8. The CDR3 has 14 residues. Germline V gene lookup returns CDR1 SQVTM and CDR2 ANQGSEA. CDR3 loop: CSVEGRQGLDGYTF. The CDR3 region has the DNA TGCAGCGTTGAAGGGAGACAGGGATTGGATGGCTACACCTTC.

The chain has TRBV30 and TRBJ2-6; D is unresolved. The germline V and J ends were trimmed by 3 bases and 0 bases, with 9 bases remaining between them. This CDR3 is built from 15 residues. Germline-derived CDR1 and CDR2 are GTSNPN and SVGIG (reference sequence). CDR3 nucleotide sequence: TGTGCCTGGAGGTCCTTTTTCTCTGGGGCCAACGTCCTGACTTTC. This sequence encodes CAWRSFFSGANVLTF. The entire variable domain, with the rest obtained from reference TRBV30 and TRBJ2-6, is as follows: SQTIHQWPATLVQPVGSPLSLECTVEGTSNPNLYWYRQAAGRGLQLLFYSVGIGQISSEVPQNLSASRPQDRQFILSSKKLLLSDSGFYLCAWRSFFSGANVLTFGAGSRLTVL.

This clone was seen once. The genes are TRBV4-3 and TRBJ2-2; the match to TRBD2 covers 11 bases. The CDR3 length is 17 residues. Germline CDR1 and CDR2: LGHNA and YSLEER. The V gene end was trimmed by 2 bases and the J gene end by 6 bases; junction bases not matched to a gene: 8. DNA of the CDR3: TGCGCCAGCAGCCAACAACAACTACTAGCGGGGGCCGGGGAGCTGTTTTTT. Amino acids: CASSQQQLLAGAGELFF.

The chain couples TRBV20-1 to TRBJ2-4; weak D call: TRBD2 (6 bases). The V gene's germline CDR1 is DFQATT and CDR2 SNEGSKA (reference sequence). The CDR3 contains 11 residues. Here the CDR3 DNA reads TGCGCAGGGAGGCTGAAAAACATTCAGTACTTC. This translates into CAGRLKNIQYF.

This sequence joins TRBV4-3 and TRBJ2-7, with D possibly TRBD1 on 6 matching bases. Germline CDR1 LGHNA, CDR2 YSLEER. The CDR3 extends over 15 amino acids. Trimming took 2 bases from V and 2 from J, leaving 13 bases between them. This chain's CDR3 is CASSQSFGTPYEQYF. CDR3 sequence (DNA): TGCGCCAGCAGCCAAAGTTTCGGGACACCCTACGAGCAGTACTTC.

Note on this clone: Within the sample, other DNA sequences also encode this same CDR3. This chain uses TRBV5-1 with TRBJ2-3; TRBD2 aligns across 7 bases. The CDR3 covers 14 residues. Looked up from germline, CDR1 is SGHRS and CDR2 is YFSETQ. J was trimmed by 1 base and V by 7 bases; bases with no gene match: 6. The CDR3 sequence: CASSTGGGTDTQYF. CDR3 bases: TGCGCCAGCTCCACGGGAGGAGGCACAGATACGCAGTATTTT. Using reference TRBV5-1 and TRBJ2-3 for the parts outside the CDR3, the full variable domain is KAGVTQTPRYLIKTRGQQVTLSCSPISGHRSVSWYQQTPGQGLQFLFEYFSETQRNKGNFPGRFSGRQFSNSRSEMNVSTLELGDSALYLCASSTGGGTDTQYFGPGTRLTVL.

CDR3 in DNA: TGTGCCAGCAGCGTAGACAGTGAAGCTTTCTTT. Translation: CASSVDSEAFF. The rearrangement joins TRBV6-1 to TRBJ1-1, with a tentative D call TRBD1 (5 bases). The CDR3 runs to 11 residues. CDR1 and CDR2 from the germline V gene are MNHNS and SASEGT. Between the trimmed V and J ends, which lost 6 bases and 7 bases, there was a span of 9 bases.

The chain uses TRBV28 and TRBJ2-1; 13 bases map to TRBD2. CDR1 is MDHEN, CDR2 SYDVKM, per germline. Germline trimming cut 6 bases from V and 10 bases from J; bases unmatched to any gene: 6. This CDR3 region has 14 residues. For the CDR3, the DNA is TGTGCCAGCAGGACTAGCGGGAGGATCGGAGAGCAGTTCTTC. The encoded protein is CASRTSGRIGEQFF.

The chain couples TRBV29-1 to TRBJ2-7; 7 bases map to TRBD2. The germline gives CDR1 SQVTM, CDR2 ANQGSEA. The length of the CDR3 is 12 residues. The ends lost 7 bases at V and 4 bases at J; junction bases unmatched: 7. The CDR3: CSAKGRGYEQYF. For the CDR3, the DNA is TGCAGCGCTAAGGGGCGGGGGTACGAGCAGTACTTC.

The chain joins TRBV5-1 to TRBJ2-5; no definite D call. The CDR3 is 15 amino acids. CDR1 SGHRS and CDR2 YFSETQ come from the germline V gene. Trimming removed 2 bases from V and 4 bases from J, with 15 bases in between. CDR3 in amino acids: CASSFSSPGRETQYF. DNA for the CDR3: TGCGCCAGCAGCTTTTCCTCCCCTGGGCGAGAGACCCAGTACTTC.

The chain is built from TRBV9 and TRBJ1-1; 7 positions agree with TRBD1. This CDR3 has 16 amino acids. Germline loops: CDR1 SGDLS, CDR2 YYNGEE. V lost 4 bases and J lost 1; bases outside the gene matches: 10. CDR3 region: CASSNHRDRPNTEAFF. The CDR3 DNA is TGTGCCAGCAGCAACCACCGGGACAGACCGAACACTGAAGCTTTCTTT.

This sequence joins TRBV19 and TRBJ2-7; TRBD2 matches 16 bases. This CDR3 has 16 residues. Germline V gene lookup returns CDR1 LNHDA and CDR2 SQIVND (reference sequence). Unmatched junction bases numbered 2, after V lost 5 bases and J lost 1 base. The CDR3 protein is CASSPGLAGGSYEQYF. In nucleotides, the CDR3 is TGTGCCAGTAGTCCGGGACTAGCGGGAGGGTCCTACGAGCAGTACTTC.

This chain links TRBV9 with TRBJ1-1; a possible D gene is TRBD1 (6 bases). This CDR3 spans 13 amino acids. V lost 5 bases and J lost 1, with 9 bases in between. The germline CDR1 and CDR2 sequences are SGDLS and YYNGEE. This CDR3 is CASSQQGNTEAFF. The CDR3 nucleotides are TGTGCCAGCAGTCAACAGGGGAACACTGAAGCTTTCTTT.

This chain connects TRBV9 to TRBJ2-7, with TRBD2 identical over 10 bases. Germline V gives CDR1 SGDLS, CDR2 YYNGEE. The CDR3 runs to 18 residues. Losses at the gene ends were 0 bases for V and 0 bases for J; bases not matched to a gene: 9. CDR3 protein: CASSVALAGPDLSYEQYF. CDR3 nucleotides: TGTGCCAGCAGCGTAGCACTAGCGGGACCCGATCTCTCCTACGAGCAGTACTTC.

As for this clone: Distinct nucleotide sequences in the sample also encode this CDR3. The chain links TRBV5-1 to TRBJ2-7; 10 positions agree with TRBD2. There are 14 residues in the CDR3. In germline, CDR1 is SGHRS, CDR2 YFSETQ. V dropped 4 bases and J dropped 1; count of bases not matched to a gene: 2. CDR3 loop: CASSRTSGSYEQYF. For the CDR3, the DNA is TGCGCCAGCAGCAGGACTAGCGGTTCCTACGAGCAGTACTTC.

The V and J genes are TRBV7-3 and TRBJ2-1; D is possibly TRBD2 (6 bases). CDR3 length equals 16 residues. Trimming removed 4 bases at V and 0 bases at J, with 13 bases between. Looked up from germline, CDR1 is SGHTA and CDR2 is FQGTGA. The CDR3 DNA reads as TGTGCCAGCAGCTGGCTGGCGGGAAGCTCCTACAATGAGCAGTTCTTC. It encodes CASSWLAGSSYNEQFF. Based on the CDR3 plus reference TRBV7-3 and TRBJ2-1, the full variable domain is GAGVSQTPSNKVTEKGKYVELRCDPISGHTALYWYRQSLGQGPEFLIYFQGTGAADDSGLPNDRFFAVRPEGSVSTLKIQRTERGDSAVYLCASSWLAGSSYNEQFFGPGTRLTVL.

The rearrangement links TRBV27 to TRBJ1-4, with D unclear. Germline V gene lookup returns CDR1 MNHEY and CDR2 SMNVEV (reference sequence). V was pared by 4 bases and J by 6 bases, with 12 bases between. The CDR3 runs 14 residues. The chain's CDR3 is CASSSGWTDEKLFF. In DNA form, the CDR3 reads TGTGCCAGCAGTTCGGGGTGGACGGATGAAAAACTGTTTTTT.

This clone appeared a single time. The chain uses TRBV9 and TRBJ1-4; 9 bases match TRBD1. With V trimmed by 3 bases and J by 7 bases, 7 bases remained unmatched. The CDR3 has 15 amino acids. Germline loops: CDR1 SGDLS, CDR2 YYNGEE. CDR3 sequence: CASSARQGEGEKLFF. In DNA form, the CDR3 reads TGTGCCAGCAGCGCTCGACAGGGGGAGGGTGAAAAACTGTTTTTT.

The chain links TRBV12-5 to TRBJ2-7, with D unresolved. Per the germline V gene, CDR1 is LGHNT and CDR2 is FRNRAP. The CDR3 length is 14 residues. V lost 3 bases to trimming and J lost 3 bases, with 12 bases between them. CDR3 protein: CASGLYFASYEQYF. In DNA, the CDR3 is TGTGCTAGTGGTTTATATTTCGCGAGCTACGAGCAGTACTTC.

CDR3 DNA: TGCGCCAGCACCGGGACAGGGGAGGCTGGTGGCTACACCTTC. Translated, it gives CASTGTGEAGGYTF. The genes are TRBV5-1 and TRBJ1-2, with 10 bases fitting TRBD1. The CDR3 has 14 amino acids. CDR1 is SGHRS, CDR2 YFSETQ, per germline. Trimming cost V 6 bases and J 7 bases; bases outside gene matches: 9.